The rows below give T cell receptor beta chains drawn from one sample of a study of a mutant IDH1 vaccine in newly diagnosed glioma. These TCRs are of unknown antigen specificity. The assay was immunoSEQ multiplex PCR, and TCRdb's table has in-frame clones only and misses some. The sample lists 29,000 or so clones; more than 65% were seen once. Sequencing used PBMCs, obtained from a glioma patient whose treatment included an IDH1 peptide vaccine. These receptors came from a man aged 50-59 years with glioma. The CDR3 runs from the conserved cysteine through the conserved F or W. The D gene is left open where the match is weak. Part of the rows lack a size; the others show once, few, many or a class for expanded clones.

CDR3 DNA	CDR3 protein	J gene	V gene	clone size	D gene
TGTGCCAGCAGCTTAAACGGGGGGGCAGCAGAGACCCAGTACTTC	CASSLNGGAAETQYF	TRBJ2-5	TRBV7-3	.	TRBD2
TGCGCCAGCAGCCAAGATACGGGTGGCCTCTCTGGAAACACCATATATTTT	CASSQDTGGLSGNTIYF	TRBJ1-3	TRBV4-1	.	.
TGTGCCTGGAGTCTGATTGGCAGGGGAGGTGAAGCTTTCTTT	CAWSLIGRGGEAFF	TRBJ1-1	TRBV30	few	.
TGTGCCAGCAGTTACGCCGGGGAGCTGTTTTTT	CASSYAGELFF	TRBJ2-2	TRBV6-5	.	.
TGTGCCAGCAGCTCTCGGGATTCCTGGAGGGACACTGAAGCTTTCTTT	CASSSRDSWRDTEAFF	TRBJ1-1	TRBV5-5	.	.
TGCGCCAGCAGCCAAAGCACCTCAGGGAACTATGGCTACACCTTC	CASSQSTSGNYGYTF	TRBJ1-2	TRBV4-3	.	.
TGTGCCAGCAGCCCGGGTGGGGGGACTGAAGCTTTCTTT	CASSPGGGTEAFF	TRBJ1-1	TRBV7-9	.	.
TGTGCCAGCAGCACCGGACAGACCAACTATGGCTACACCTTC	CASSTGQTNYGYTF	TRBJ1-2	TRBV7-9	.	.
TGTGCCAGCAGCTCGCAAGAGACCCAGTACTTC	CASSSQETQYF	TRBJ2-5	TRBV5-4	.	.
TGTGCCAGCAGCCCGACCGGGACAGGAGACCCCGAGCAGTACTTC	CASSPTGTGDPEQYF	TRBJ2-7	TRBV5-5	.	TRBD1
TGCGCCAGCAGCCCAGGGACTAGCGGGCTTGAGACCCAGTACTTC	CASSPGTSGLETQYF	TRBJ2-5	TRBV5-1	.	TRBD2
TGTGCCAGCAGTTACTCAGGTAGTTTGGAGTTCTTC	CASSYSGSLEFF	TRBJ2-1	TRBV6-5	.	.
TGTGCCAGCAGCTTGGCTTTCACTAGCGGAAACAATGAGCAGTTCTTC	CASSLAFTSGNNEQFF	TRBJ2-1	TRBV5-4	.	TRBD2
TGTGCCAGCAGCCAAGTAAGCCATGGCTACACCTTC	CASSQVSHGYTF	TRBJ1-2	TRBV14	.	.
TGTGCCAGCAGCACGGGAGAAATAAACGAGCAGTTCTTC	CASSTGEINEQFF	TRBJ2-1	TRBV4-2	.	.
TGTGCCAGCAGCTCCAGCGGGGGGCCTTACAATGAGCAGTTCTTC	CASSSSGGPYNEQFF	TRBJ2-1	TRBV7-2	.	TRBD2
TGTGCCAGCAGCTCCGGGACAGGGATTAGTTGGGGCTACACCTTC	CASSSGTGISWGYTF	TRBJ1-2	TRBV7-2	few	TRBD1
TGTGCCAGCTCACCCGTCCCGTACTCTGGGGCCAACGTCCTGACTTTC	CASSPVPYSGANVLTF	TRBJ2-6	TRBV18	.	.
TGTGCCTCCAGGGGGCAGGAGACCTACGAGCAGTACTTC	CASRGQETYEQYF	TRBJ2-7	TRBV10-3	.	TRBD1
TGTGCCAGCAGCCTACCCGGAGGGAGCTACGAGCAGTACTTC	CASSLPGGSYEQYF	TRBJ2-7	TRBV13	.	.
TGTGCCACCCAGTCGGGACAGGGTAGAGTCCTTGACTATGGCTACACCTTC	CATQSGQGRVLDYGYTF	TRBJ1-2	TRBV19	few	TRBD1
TGTGCCAGCAGCTGGGGCGGACAGGGGAAGACTGAAGCTTTCTTT	CASSWGGQGKTEAFF	TRBJ1-1	TRBV7-9	few	TRBD1
TGTGCCAGCAGTTTCCTAGGGCCTAATGAAAAACTGTTTTTT	CASSFLGPNEKLFF	TRBJ1-4	TRBV27	.	.
TGTGCCAGCAGCCCGGGGACCGGGACCCAAGAGTACTTC	CASSPGTGTQEYF	TRBJ2-7	TRBV6-1	.	.
TGTGCCAGCAGTCCTGAGCGCACCGGGGAGCTGTTTTTT	CASSPERTGELFF	TRBJ2-2	TRBV6-5	.	.
TGTGCCAGCAGTTTAGAAGGGAGCGGCTACGAGCAGTACTTC	CASSLEGSGYEQYF	TRBJ2-7	TRBV2	.	.
TGTGCCAGCAGTCCCCTAGCGGGGTATGCCTACGAGCAGTACTTC	CASSPLAGYAYEQYF	TRBJ2-7	TRBV27	.	TRBD2
TGTGCCAGCAGTGTAGAGGGGTCGAGCTCCTACGAGCAGTACTTC	CASSVEGSSSYEQYF	TRBJ2-7	TRBV6-1	.	.
TGTGCCACCAGTGATCCGATCTCTGGAAACACCATATATTTT	CATSDPISGNTIYF	TRBJ1-3	TRBV15	few	.
TGTGCCAGTAGTATCCCAGCCTCTGGAAACACCATATATTTT	CASSIPASGNTIYF	TRBJ1-3	TRBV19	once	.
TGTGCCAGCAGTGGCGTTGGGGCCCTTCTAGAGCAGTTCTTC	CASSGVGALLEQFF	TRBJ2-1	TRBV2	.	.
TGTGCCAGCAGTTGGACGGGAGGGCCCACCTACAATGAGCAGTTCTTC	CASSWTGGPTYNEQFF	TRBJ2-1	TRBV27	.	TRBD2
TGTGCCAGCAGTTTATCAAATGGGGCGAGGTACACCTTC	CASSLSNGARYTF	TRBJ1-2	TRBV27	.	.
TGCAGCGTTGATCTCGGCACAGATACGCAGTATTTT	CSVDLGTDTQYF	TRBJ2-3	TRBV29-1	.	.
TGTGCCAGCAGCTTAGATCAGGGTAGCGGGGACATCTACAATGAGCAGTTCTTC	CASSLDQGSGDIYNEQFF	TRBJ2-1	TRBV11-3	.	TRBD2
TGTGCCAGCAGCCTGGGACAGGGGCATGGCTACACCTTC	CASSLGQGHGYTF	TRBJ1-2	TRBV14	.	TRBD1
TGTGCCAGCAGCTTGAGCTTAGCGGTAATACGGTACGAGCAGTACTTC	CASSLSLAVIRYEQYF	TRBJ2-7	TRBV11-2	.	.
TGTGCCAGTAGCTCGATCAATCAGCCCCAGCATTTT	CASSSINQPQHF	TRBJ1-5	TRBV19	few	.
TGTGCCAGGCGAGGACTAGCGGGTGAGCAGTACTTC	CARRGLAGEQYF	TRBJ2-7	TRBV2	.	TRBD2
TGCGCCAGCAGCCAAGACTCACAGACGGACGAAAAACTGTTTTTT	CASSQDSQTDEKLFF	TRBJ1-4	TRBV4-1	.	.
TGTGCCAGCAGTGCGAGGGAGAGTCAGCCCCAGCATTTT	CASSARESQPQHF	TRBJ1-5	TRBV6-1	.	.
TGTGCCAGCAGCCTGGGACAACCTAACGAGCAGTACTTC	CASSLGQPNEQYF	TRBJ2-7	TRBV7-9	.	.
TGTGCCAGCGGGGGGGACAGGGGGTCCTACGAGCAGTACTTC	CASGGDRGSYEQYF	TRBJ2-7	TRBV6-1	.	TRBD1
TGTGCCAGCAGTGTCGATACCCTGACAGGGTACGAGCAGTACTTC	CASSVDTLTGYEQYF	TRBJ2-7	TRBV28	once	TRBD1
TGTGCCAGCAGTCGGTCGGAGTCCCGACAGCCCCAGCATTTT	CASSRSESRQPQHF	TRBJ1-5	TRBV2	.	.
TGTGCCAGCAGCTTAGACCCAGGGTTAAATGGCTACACCTTC	CASSLDPGLNGYTF	TRBJ1-2	TRBV11-2	once	.
TGCAGCGTTGATGCGGGCACGAACACCGGGGAGCTGTTTTTT	CSVDAGTNTGELFF	TRBJ2-2	TRBV29-1	.	.
TGTGCCTGGAGGGGGGTGTCTCGGACCGGGGAGCTGTTTTTT	CAWRGVSRTGELFF	TRBJ2-2	TRBV30	.	.